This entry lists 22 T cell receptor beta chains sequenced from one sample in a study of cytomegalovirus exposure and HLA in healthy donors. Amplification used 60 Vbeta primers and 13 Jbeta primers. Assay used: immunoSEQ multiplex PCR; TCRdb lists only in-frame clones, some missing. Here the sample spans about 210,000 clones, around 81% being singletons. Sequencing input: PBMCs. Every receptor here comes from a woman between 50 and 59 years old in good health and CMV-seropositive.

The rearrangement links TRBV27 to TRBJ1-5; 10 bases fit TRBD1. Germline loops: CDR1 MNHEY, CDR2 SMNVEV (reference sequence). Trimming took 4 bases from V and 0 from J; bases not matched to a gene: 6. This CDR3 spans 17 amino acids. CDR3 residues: CASSSRDRGLSNQPQHF. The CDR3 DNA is TGTGCCAGCAGTTCACGGGACAGGGGCCTTAGCAATCAGCCCCAGCATTTT.

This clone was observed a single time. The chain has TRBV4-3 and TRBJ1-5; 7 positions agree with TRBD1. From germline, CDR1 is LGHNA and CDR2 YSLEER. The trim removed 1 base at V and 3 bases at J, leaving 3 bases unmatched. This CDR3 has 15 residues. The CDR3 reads CASSQGQGPNQPQHF. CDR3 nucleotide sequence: TGCGCCAGCAGCCAAGGACAGGGTCCCAATCAGCCCCAGCATTTT.

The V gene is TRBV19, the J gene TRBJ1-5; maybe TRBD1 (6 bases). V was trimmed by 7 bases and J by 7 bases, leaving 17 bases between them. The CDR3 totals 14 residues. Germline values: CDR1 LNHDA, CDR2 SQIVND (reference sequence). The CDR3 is CASTSTGIRQPQHF. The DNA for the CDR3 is TGTGCCAGTACTTCAACAGGGATCAGGCAGCCCCAGCATTTT.

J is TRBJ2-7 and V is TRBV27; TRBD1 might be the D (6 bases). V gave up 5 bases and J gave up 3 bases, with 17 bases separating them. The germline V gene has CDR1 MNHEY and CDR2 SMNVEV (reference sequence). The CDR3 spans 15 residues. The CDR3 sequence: CASSTPGRGDYEQYF. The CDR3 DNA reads TGTGCCAGCAGTACCCCGGGCAGGGGAGACTACGAGCAGTACTTC.

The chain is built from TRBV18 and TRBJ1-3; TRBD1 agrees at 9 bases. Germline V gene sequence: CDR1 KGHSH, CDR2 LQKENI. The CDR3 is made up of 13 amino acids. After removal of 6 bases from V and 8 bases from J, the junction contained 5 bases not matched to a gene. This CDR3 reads CASSPGQGDTIYF. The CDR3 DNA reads TGTGCCAGCTCCCCGGGACAGGGCGACACCATATATTTT.

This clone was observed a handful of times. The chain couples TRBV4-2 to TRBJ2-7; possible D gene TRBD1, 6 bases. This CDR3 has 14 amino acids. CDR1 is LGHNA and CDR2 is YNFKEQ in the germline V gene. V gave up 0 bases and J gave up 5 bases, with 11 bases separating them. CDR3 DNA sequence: TGTGCCAGCAGCCAAGATGACAGGTGGGACGAGCAGTACTTC. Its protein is CASSQDDRWDEQYF.

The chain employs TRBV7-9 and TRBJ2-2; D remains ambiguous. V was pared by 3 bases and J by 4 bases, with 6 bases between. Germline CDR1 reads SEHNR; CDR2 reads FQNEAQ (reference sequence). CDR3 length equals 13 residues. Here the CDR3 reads CASSFSFTGELFF. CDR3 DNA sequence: TGTGCCAGCAGCTTCTCTTTCACCGGGGAGCTGTTTTTT. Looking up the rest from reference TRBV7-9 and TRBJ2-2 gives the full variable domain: DTGVSQNPRHKITKRGQNVTFRCDPISEHNRLYWYRQTLGQGPEFLTYFQNEAQLEKSRLLSDRFSAERPKGSFSTLEIQRTEQGDSAMYLCASSFSFTGELFFGEGSRLTVL.

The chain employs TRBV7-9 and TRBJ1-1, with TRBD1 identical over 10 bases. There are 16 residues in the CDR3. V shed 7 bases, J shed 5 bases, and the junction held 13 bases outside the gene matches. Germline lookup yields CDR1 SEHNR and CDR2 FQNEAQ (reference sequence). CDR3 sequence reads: CASIVGTGVWITEAFF. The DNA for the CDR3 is TGTGCCAGCATCGTAGGGACAGGGGTCTGGATAACTGAAGCTTTCTTT. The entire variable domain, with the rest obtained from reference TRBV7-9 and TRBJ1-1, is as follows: DTGVSQNPRHKITKRGQNVTFRCDPISEHNRLYWYRQTLGQGPEFLTYFQNEAQLEKSRLLSDRFSAERPKGSFSTLEIQRTEQGDSAMYLCASIVGTGVWITEAFFGQGTRLTVV.

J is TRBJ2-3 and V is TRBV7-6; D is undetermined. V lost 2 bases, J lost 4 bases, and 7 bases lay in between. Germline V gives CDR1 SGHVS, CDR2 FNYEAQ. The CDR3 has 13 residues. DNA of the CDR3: TGTGCCAGCAGCTTACTTAGAGCAGATACGCAGTATTTT. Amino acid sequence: CASSLLRADTQYF.

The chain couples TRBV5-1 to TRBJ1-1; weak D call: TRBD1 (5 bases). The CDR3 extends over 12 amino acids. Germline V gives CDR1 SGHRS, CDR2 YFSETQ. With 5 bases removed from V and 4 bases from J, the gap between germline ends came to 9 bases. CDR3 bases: TGCGCCAGCAGGCAAGACAGCACTGAAGCTTTCTTT. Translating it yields CASRQDSTEAFF.

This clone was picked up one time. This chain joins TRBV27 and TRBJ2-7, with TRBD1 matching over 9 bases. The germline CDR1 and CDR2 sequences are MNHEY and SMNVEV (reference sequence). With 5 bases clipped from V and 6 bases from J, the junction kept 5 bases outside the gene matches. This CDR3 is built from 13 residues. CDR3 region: CASSTGTGIEQYF. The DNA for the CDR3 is TGTGCCAGCAGTACCGGGACAGGGATCGAGCAGTACTTC.

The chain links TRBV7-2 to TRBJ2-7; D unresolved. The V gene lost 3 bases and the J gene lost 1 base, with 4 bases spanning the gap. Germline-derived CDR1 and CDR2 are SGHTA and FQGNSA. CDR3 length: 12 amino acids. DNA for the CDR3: TGTGCCAGCAGCTTCCGGTCCTACGAGCAGTACTTC. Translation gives CASSFRSYEQYF.

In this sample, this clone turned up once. DNA of the CDR3: TGCGCCAGCAGCTTGGAAGGCGGGGGGGATAATGAGCAGTTCTTC. This translates into CASSLEGGGDNEQFF. The chain links TRBV5-1 to TRBJ2-1; 9 bases fit TRBD2. Germline assignment: CDR1 SGHRS and CDR2 YFSETQ. The CDR3 extends over 15 amino acids. J lost 7 bases, V lost 0 bases, and 5 bases had no gene match.

This CDR3 is CASSSWGQGETQYF. CDR3 nucleotide sequence: TGTGCCAGCAGCTCCTGGGGACAGGGAGAGACCCAGTACTTC. The chain joins TRBV7-8 to TRBJ2-5; 9 bases are shared with TRBD1. Per germline, CDR1 SGHVS and CDR2 FQNEAQ. This CDR3 region has 14 residues. V was pared by 4 bases and J by 4 bases, with 4 bases of the junction left unmatched.

The CDR3 DNA is TGTGCCAGCAGTTTAGGGCAGGGGTTGCCCGAGCAGTACTTC. Its translation: CASSLGQGLPEQYF. The chain links TRBV28 to TRBJ2-7; D is perhaps TRBD1 (6 bases). The germline gives CDR1 MDHEN, CDR2 SYDVKM. This CDR3 contains 14 residues. Trimming removed 2 bases from V and 6 bases from J, with 14 bases in between.

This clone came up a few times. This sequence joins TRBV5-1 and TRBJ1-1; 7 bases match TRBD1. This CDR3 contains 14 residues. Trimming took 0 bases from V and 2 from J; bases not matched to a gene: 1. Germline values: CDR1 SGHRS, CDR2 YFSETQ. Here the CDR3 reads CASSLDRGNTEAFF. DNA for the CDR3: TGCGCCAGCAGCTTGGACAGGGGTAACACTGAAGCTTTCTTT.

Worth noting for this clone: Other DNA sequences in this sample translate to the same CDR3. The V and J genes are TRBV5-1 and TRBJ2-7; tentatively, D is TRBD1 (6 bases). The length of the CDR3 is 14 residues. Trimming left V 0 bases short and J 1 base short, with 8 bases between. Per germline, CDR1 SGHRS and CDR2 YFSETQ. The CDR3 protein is CASSLGTVSYEQYF. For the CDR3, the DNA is TGCGCCAGCAGCTTGGGGACAGTTTCCTACGAGCAGTACTTC.

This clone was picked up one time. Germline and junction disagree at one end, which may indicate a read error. The CDR3 spells CASSAGTSTDTQYF. CDR3 DNA: TGTGCCAGCTCAGCCGGGACTAGCACCGATACGCAGTATTTT. The V and J genes are TRBV18 and TRBJ2-3, with 9 positions matching TRBD2. CDR3 length equals 14 residues. Germline-derived CDR1 and CDR2 are KGHSH and LQKENI.

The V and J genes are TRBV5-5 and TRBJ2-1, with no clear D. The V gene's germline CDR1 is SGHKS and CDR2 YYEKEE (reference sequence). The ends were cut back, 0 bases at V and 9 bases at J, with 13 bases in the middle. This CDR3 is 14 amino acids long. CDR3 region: CASSLDSTYGEQFF. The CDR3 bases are TGTGCCAGCAGCTTGGACAGTACTTATGGTGAGCAGTTCTTC.

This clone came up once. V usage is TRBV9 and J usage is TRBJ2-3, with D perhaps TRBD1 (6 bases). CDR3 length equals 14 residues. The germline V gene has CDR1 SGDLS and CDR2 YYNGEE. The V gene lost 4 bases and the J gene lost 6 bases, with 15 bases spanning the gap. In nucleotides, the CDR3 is TGTGCCAGCAGCACCCGACAAACAGGGGATACGCAGTATTTT. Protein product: CASSTRQTGDTQYF.

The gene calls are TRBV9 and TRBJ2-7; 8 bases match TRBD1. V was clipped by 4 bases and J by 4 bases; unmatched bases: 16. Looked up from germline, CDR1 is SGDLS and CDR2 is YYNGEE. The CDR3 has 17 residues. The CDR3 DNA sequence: TGTGCCAGCAGCCCCCCGAGGGGGGACAGGTCTTTTTACGAGCAGTACTTC. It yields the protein CASSPPRGDRSFYEQYF.

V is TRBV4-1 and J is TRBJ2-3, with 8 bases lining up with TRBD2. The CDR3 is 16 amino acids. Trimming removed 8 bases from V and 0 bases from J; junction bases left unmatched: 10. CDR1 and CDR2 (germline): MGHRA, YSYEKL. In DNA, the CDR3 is TGCGCCAGCCGAACAGTAGCGGGGCCTAGCACAGATACGCAGTATTTT. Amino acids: CASRTVAGPSTDTQYF.